The 27 T cell receptor beta chains below were found in one sample sequenced in a study of circulating CD8 cells and anti-PD-1 response in melanoma. Live CD3+CD8+TCRalphabeta+ cells were sorted into four subsets by PD-1 and/or TIGIT. Each library started from approximately 15 ng of total RNA using the QIAseq Immune Repertoire TCR panel. A single record per CDR3 protein comes from TCRdb applying MiXCR to the reads. The top ten hold roughly 11% of the sample, which has hundreds of distinct CDR3 sequences, about 7.3% seen once. This material consisted of CD8+ T cells from PBMCs, taken at baseline or after one month of anti-PD-1 therapy (not recorded which). Receptors originate from a human donor with melanoma.

In its sample, this clonotype ranks as medium-sized. The chain links TRBV20-1 to TRBJ2-1; unclear D gene. Germline V gives CDR1 DFQATT, CDR2 SNEGSKA (reference sequence). This CDR3 region has 13 residues. Trimming stripped 4 bases from V and 5 bases from J, with 12 bases between. CDR3 DNA sequence: TGCAGTGCTACAGACAAAGAAGACAATGAGCAGTTCTTC. Its translation is CSATDKEDNEQFF.

This clonotype appeared a few times. The chain recombines TRBV19 with TRBJ1-1; tentatively, D is TRBD1 (6 bases). Germline CDR1 LNHDA, CDR2 SQIVND (reference sequence). This CDR3 comprises 13 residues. The V end lost 8 bases, the J end lost 3 bases, and 13 bases lay between the germline ends. For the CDR3, the DNA is TGTGCCAGTCGGCCGGGGGGCGACACTGAAGCTTTCTTT. Translation gives CASRPGGDTEAFF.

In its sample, this clonotype ranks as large (0.1 to 1%). The rearrangement joins TRBV30 to TRBJ2-1; D not certain. Per the germline V gene, CDR1 is GTSNPN and CDR2 is SVGIG (reference sequence). V was cut by 2 bases and J by 9 bases, with 5 bases left in between. The CDR3 runs 10 residues. This CDR3 reads CAWSTGEQFF. As DNA, the CDR3 is TGTGCCTGGAGTACCGGTGAGCAGTTCTTC.

Within the sample, this clonotype is medium-sized. V gene TRBV29-1 combines with J gene TRBJ1-2; the match to TRBD1 covers 10 bases. The CDR3 has 17 amino acids. V lost 2 bases and J lost 7; bases outside the gene matches: 16. The germline V gene has CDR1 SQVTM and CDR2 ANQGSEA. This chain's CDR3 is CSVEFTGTGEGVSGYTF. CDR3 DNA sequence: TGCAGCGTTGAATTTACCGGGACAGGGGAGGGAGTGAGTGGCTACACCTTC.

The chain couples TRBV27 to TRBJ2-7; 9 nucleotides line up with TRBD2. Germline V gives CDR1 MNHEY, CDR2 SMNVEV (reference sequence). CDR3 size: 15 residues. The V segment lost 1 base and the J segment 5 bases; nucleotides outside the gene matches: 6. CDR3 sequence (DNA): TGTGCCAGCAGTTTATGGGCTAGCGGGGCTAACGAGCAGTACTTC. It translates to CASSLWASGANEQYF.

The genes are TRBV29-1 and TRBJ2-5; D possibly uses TRBD1 or TRBD2 (5 bases each). The germline V gene has CDR1 SQVTM and CDR2 ANQGSEA. V was shortened by 4 bases and J by 5 bases, with 11 bases between the two germline ends. The CDR3 totals 12 residues. The CDR3 sequence: CSVAEGPETQYF. The CDR3 bases are TGCAGCGTTGCAGAGGGGCCGGAGACCCAGTACTTC.

This clonotype is large. The chain has TRBV27 and TRBJ2-1; 7 bases line up with TRBD1. Looked up from germline, CDR1 is MNHEY and CDR2 is SMNVEV (reference sequence). The CDR3 extends over 16 amino acids. Germline trimming cut 5 bases from V and 8 bases from J; bases unmatched to any gene: 15. CDR3 region: CASSHHTRGPFDEQFF. Written as DNA, the CDR3 is TGTGCCAGCAGTCACCATACGAGGGGGCCTTTCGATGAGCAGTTCTTC.

In this sample, this clonotype is large. The chain links TRBV6-2 or TRBV6-3 to TRBJ2-7; D may be TRBD2 (5 bases). Looked up from germline, CDR1 is MNHEY and CDR2 is SVGEGT. V lost 7 bases and J 0 bases, leaving 10 bases between the germline ends. The CDR3 sequence is 13 residues long. CDR3 nucleotides: TGTGCCAGCACGGTAGACTACTCCTACGAGCAGTACTTC. It encodes CASTVDYSYEQYF.

By share, this clonotype ranks as medium-sized. The genes are TRBV12-3 or TRBV12-4 and TRBJ2-3; D gene unclear. The ends were cut back, 5 bases at V and 1 base at J, with 7 bases in the middle. CDR3 length: 13 residues. The CDR3 region is CASSVTRTDTQYF. The DNA of the CDR3 is TGTGCCAGCAGTGTGACCCGCACAGATACGCAGTATTTT.

The gene calls are TRBV20-1 and TRBJ2-1; TRBD2 matches 10 bases. After removal of 4 bases from V and 7 bases from J, the junction contained 1 base not matched to a gene. Per germline, CDR1 DFQATT and CDR2 SNEGSKA (reference sequence). CDR3 length: 12 amino acids. Written as DNA, the CDR3 is TGCAGTGCTAATAGCGGGAGGAATGAGCAGTTCTTC. This translates into CSANSGRNEQFF.

Judged by abundance, this clonotype is large. The germline gene is not matched at one end of the junction; a read error may be the cause. This chain uses TRBV29-1 with TRBJ2-1; D tentatively fits TRBD1 or TRBD2 (5 bases each). Per the germline V gene, CDR1 is SQVTM and CDR2 is ANQGSEA. The CDR3 contains 15 residues. The chain's CDR3 is CGVEDWGQGDNEQFF. CDR3 coding DNA: TGCGGCGTTGAAGATTGGGGCCAGGGAGACAATGAGCAGTTCTTC.

This clonotype is labeled large (0.1 to 1%). This chain uses TRBV9 with TRBJ2-2, with TRBD2 as a possible D gene (5 bases). The V gene lost 0 bases and the J gene lost 2 bases, with 8 bases spanning the gap. The CDR3 has 15 residues. Germline V gene lookup returns CDR1 SGDLS and CDR2 YYNGEE. The CDR3 here is CASSVGGLNTGELFF. The DNA of the CDR3 is TGTGCCAGCAGCGTAGGAGGGTTAAACACCGGGGAGCTGTTTTTT. Together with reference TRBV9 and TRBJ2-2, the CDR3 gives the full variable domain: DSGVTQTPKHLITATGQRVTLRCSPRSGDLSVYWYQQSLDQGLQFLIQYYNGEERAKGNILERFSAQQFPDLHSELNLSSLELGDSALYFCASSVGGLNTGELFFGEGSRLTVL.

This clonotype rates as medium-sized. V and J are TRBV29-1 and TRBJ1-6, with 7 bases fitting TRBD1. Per the germline V gene, CDR1 is SQVTM and CDR2 is ANQGSEA. V lost 0 bases to trimming and J lost 14 bases; unmatched junction nucleotides: 13. CDR3 length equals 15 residues. The CDR3 reads CSVEEAVPGGVTLHF. CDR3 nucleotide sequence: TGCAGCGTTGAAGAAGCCGTGCCAGGGGGAGTCACCCTCCACTTT. Complete variable domain (other parts from reference TRBV29-1 and TRBJ1-6): SAVISQKPSRDICQRGTSLTIQCQVDSQVTMMFWYRQQPGQSLTLIATANQGSEATYESGFVIDKFPISRPNLTFSTLTVSNMSPEDSSIYLCSVEEAVPGGVTLHFGNGTRLTVT.

By sample fraction, this clonotype is large (0.1 to 1%). V gene TRBV19 combines with J gene TRBJ2-1; 8 nucleotides agree with TRBD1. The length of the CDR3 is 15 residues. Trimming cost V 5 bases and J 7 bases; bases outside gene matches: 10. Per germline, CDR1 LNHDA and CDR2 SQIVND (reference sequence). CDR3 sequence: CASSVGQGVENEQFF. The CDR3 nucleotides read TGTGCCAGTAGTGTAGGACAGGGTGTGGAGAATGAGCAGTTCTTC.

By frequency in the sample, this clonotype is large. The J gene is TRBJ2-3, the V gene TRBV2; D is unresolved. The V gene's germline CDR1 is SNHLY and CDR2 FYNNEI. This CDR3 region has 15 residues. V shed 6 bases and J shed 6 bases, with 19 bases lying between them. The DNA of the CDR3 is TGTGCCAGCAGGAAACAAAAGTCCGCTTTTGATACGCAGTATTTT. Translated: CASRKQKSAFDTQYF.

The chain recombines TRBV19 with TRBJ1-1; D is perhaps TRBD1 (5 bases). The CDR3 length is 12 residues. With 1 base removed from V and 5 bases from J, the gap between germline ends came to 5 bases. The germline V gene has CDR1 LNHDA and CDR2 SQIVND (reference sequence). Written as DNA, the CDR3 is TGTGCCAGTAGTATAGGACAGACTGAAGCTTTCTTT. Residues: CASSIGQTEAFF.

This clonotype rates as large. The J gene is TRBJ2-1, the V gene TRBV5-1; 8 bases agree with TRBD2. The CDR3 runs to 16 residues. With V trimmed by 0 bases and J by 0 bases, 2 bases remained unmatched. Germline assignment: CDR1 SGHRS and CDR2 YFSETQ. DNA of the CDR3: TGCGCCAGCAGCTTGGAGGGGACTAGCTCCTACAATGAGCAGTTCTTC. This codes for CASSLEGTSSYNEQFF. The whole variable domain, filled in from reference TRBV5-1 and TRBJ2-1, reads KAGVTQTPRYLIKTRGQQVTLSCSPISGHRSVSWYQQTPGQGLQFLFEYFSETQRNKGNFPGRFSGRQFSNSRSEMNVSTLELGDSALYLCASSLEGTSSYNEQFFGPGTRLTVL.

This clonotype is labeled as large (0.1 to 1%). The chain carries TRBV19 and TRBJ1-1; D gene uncertain. CDR1 is LNHDA and CDR2 is SQIVND in the germline V gene (reference sequence). With 5 bases removed from V and 0 bases from J, the gap between germline ends came to 4 bases. This CDR3 spans 12 amino acids. Written as DNA, the CDR3 is TGTGCCAGTAGTCTACTGAACACTGAAGCTTTCTTT. Translating it yields CASSLLNTEAFF.

Judged by abundance, this clonotype is large. V usage is TRBV12-3 or TRBV12-4 and J usage is TRBJ2-1, with TRBD2 matching over 7 bases. The ends lost 8 bases at V and 5 bases at J; junction bases unmatched: 3. CDR3 size: 12 residues. CDR3 sequence: CASAGLNNEQFF. The CDR3 DNA reads TGTGCCAGCGCGGGACTAAACAATGAGCAGTTCTTC.

This clonotype is labeled large. The chain recombines TRBV19 with TRBJ2-1; a weak D match, TRBD2 (6 bases). Trimming shortened V by 3 bases and J by 4 bases, and 10 bases separated the two germline ends. CDR1 and CDR2 from the germline V gene are LNHDA and SQIVND (reference sequence). This CDR3 is 14 amino acids long. This CDR3 is CASSMLASYNEQFF. DNA of the CDR3: TGTGCCAGTAGTATGCTAGCGAGTTACAATGAGCAGTTCTTC.

This clonotype is termed large. The V and J genes are TRBV20-1 and TRBJ2-3, with 8 bases identical to TRBD2. The junction had 10 bases not matched to a gene; V was cut back by 8 bases and J by 6 bases. Germline CDR1 DFQATT, CDR2 SNEGSKA (reference sequence). The CDR3 length is 13 residues. CDR3 sequence reads: CSILAGLGDTQYF. The CDR3 DNA reads as TGCAGTATCCTAGCGGGCCTAGGTGATACGCAGTATTTT.

This clonotype is large within its sample. This chain links TRBV13 with TRBJ2-2; 7 positions match TRBD2. The CDR3 extends over 13 amino acids. The ends lost 11 bases at V and 3 bases at J; junction bases unmatched: 6. The germline V gene encodes CDR1 PRHDT and CDR2 FYEKMQ (reference sequence). The CDR3 DNA sequence: TGTGCCGGGGGGGTCTTGGACACCGGGGAGCTGTTTTTT. As protein: CAGGVLDTGELFF. Full variable domain (missing parts from reference TRBV13 and TRBJ2-2): AAGVIQSPRHLIKEKRETATLKCYPIPRHDTVYWYQQGPGQDPQFLISFYEKMQSDKGSIPDRFSAQQFSDYHSELNMSSLELGDSALYFCAGGVLDTGELFFGEGSRLTVL.

By share of the sample, this clonotype is large. For the CDR3, the DNA is TGTGCCAGCAGGGGACTAGCGGGGGGTCGGACCGGGGAGCTGTTTTTT. Its protein is CASRGLAGGRTGELFF. The chain links TRBV2 to TRBJ2-2; 15 bases are a match to TRBD2. J gave up 5 bases and V 6 bases, and 4 bases lay outside the gene matches. The CDR3 has 16 residues. Germline V gene lookup returns CDR1 SNHLY and CDR2 FYNNEI.

A remark on this clonotype: This may be a read error: a much more frequent sequence differs by one nucleotide. For the CDR3, the DNA is TGTGCCAGTACCCGTGTGGGGGACACCATATATTTT. Translated: CASTRVGDTIYF. The J gene is TRBJ1-3, the V gene TRBV19, with D tentatively TRBD1 (5 bases). Germline CDR1 LNHDA, CDR2 SQIVND (reference sequence). V was pared by 7 bases and J by 8 bases, with 12 bases between. This CDR3 comprises 12 residues.

Sample share makes this clonotype large. The rearrangement links TRBV10-3 to TRBJ2-7; 7 bases are shared with TRBD2. Germline values: CDR1 ENHRY, CDR2 SYGVKD. J lost 0 bases, V lost 3 bases, and 2 bases had no gene match. The CDR3 consists of 14 residues. The CDR3: CAISEAGISYEQYF. CDR3 bases: TGTGCCATCAGTGAAGCGGGGATCTCCTACGAGCAGTACTTC.

The chain carries TRBV19 and TRBJ1-1, with 7 bases identical to TRBD1. In germline, CDR1 is LNHDA, CDR2 SQIVND (reference sequence). With V trimmed by 7 bases and J by 5 bases, 7 bases remained unmatched. The length of the CDR3 is 13 residues. CDR3 DNA sequence: TGTGCCAGTATCCGGGACAGCAGGACTGAAGCTTTCTTT. This gives the protein CASIRDSRTEAFF. The full variable domain, completed using reference TRBV19 and TRBJ1-1, is DGGITQSPKYLFRKEGQNVTLSCEQNLNHDAMYWYRQDPGQGLRLIYYSQIVNDFQKGDIAEGYSVSREKKESFPLTVTSAQKNPTAFYLCASIRDSRTEAFFGQGTRLTVV.

Relative to its sample, this clonotype is large. The chain joins TRBV2 to TRBJ2-7; no reliable D call. Germline V CDR1 and CDR2: SNHLY, FYNNEI. Between the trimmed V and J ends, which lost 3 bases and 3 bases, there was a span of 15 bases. The CDR3 has 15 residues. CDR3 loop: CASSEVAGALYEQYF. CDR3 in DNA: TGTGCCAGCAGTGAGGTGGCAGGCGCTCTCTACGAGCAGTACTTC.